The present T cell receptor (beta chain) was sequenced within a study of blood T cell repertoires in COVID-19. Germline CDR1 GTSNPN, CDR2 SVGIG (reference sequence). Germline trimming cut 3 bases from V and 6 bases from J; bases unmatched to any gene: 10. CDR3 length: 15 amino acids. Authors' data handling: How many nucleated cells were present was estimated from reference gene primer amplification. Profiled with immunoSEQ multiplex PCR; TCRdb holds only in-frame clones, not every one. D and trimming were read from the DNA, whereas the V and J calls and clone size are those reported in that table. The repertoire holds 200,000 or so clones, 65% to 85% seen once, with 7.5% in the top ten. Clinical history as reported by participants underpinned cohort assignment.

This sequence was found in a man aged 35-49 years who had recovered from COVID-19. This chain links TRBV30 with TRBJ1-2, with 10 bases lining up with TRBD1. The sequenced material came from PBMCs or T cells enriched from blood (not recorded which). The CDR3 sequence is CAWRAPGQGRDGYTF. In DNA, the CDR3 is TGTGCCTGGAGGGCACCGGGACAGGGGCGTGATGGCTACACCTTC. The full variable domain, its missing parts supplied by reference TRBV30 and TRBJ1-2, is SQTIHQWPATLVQPVGSPLSLECTVEGTSNPNLYWYRQAAGRGLQLLFYSVGIGQISSEVPQNLSASRPQDRQFILSSKKLLLSDSGFYLCAWRAPGQGRDGYTFGSGTRLTVV.